These T cell receptor beta chains were read from a single sample in a study of T-cell memory formation after mild COVID-19. MiXCR, run by TCRdb on the 5' RACE reads, gives a single entry per CDR3 protein. The sample includes just over 50,000 distinct CDR3 sequences, roughly 9% of them seen just once. Sequenced input: PBMCs or a T cell subset sorted from them (not recorded which). These receptors were obtained from an adult woman who had mild COVID-19 (a few samples of this study predate the infection). Cell type and time point are not known. Each CDR3 is given with its conserved first and last residue. D genes are given only for firm matches. For some rows the clone size is stated as once, few or many, or as a class when expanded; others skip it.

J gene: TRBJ2-1
clone size: many
D gene: NA
V gene: TRBV30
CDR3 protein: CAGTPAARSSYNEQFF
CDR3 DNA: TGTGCCGGGACGCCAGCGGCCCGAAGCTCCTACAATGAGCAGTTCTTC

J gene: TRBJ1-2
clone size: NA
D gene: TRBD1
V gene: TRBV2
CDR3 protein: CASSQQGASYTF
CDR3 DNA: TGTGCCAGCAGCCAACAGGGGGCTAGCTACACCTTC

J gene: TRBJ1-1
clone size: few
D gene: NA
V gene: TRBV15
CDR3 protein: CATSRDVEAGSANTEAFF
CDR3 DNA: TGTGCCACCAGCAGAGATGTGGAGGCGGGGTCGGCCAACACTGAAGCTTTCTTT

J gene: TRBJ2-1
clone size: NA
D gene: TRBD2
V gene: TRBV12-3/TRBV12-4
CDR3 protein: CASSWASGVNEQFF
CDR3 DNA: TGTGCCAGCAGTTGGGCTAGCGGGGTCAATGAGCAGTTCTTC

J gene: TRBJ2-1
clone size: few
D gene: NA
V gene: TRBV19
CDR3 protein: CASSTTGSGYNEQFF
CDR3 DNA: TGTGCCAGTAGTACCACAGGGAGTGGATACAATGAGCAGTTCTTC

J gene: TRBJ2-6
clone size: NA
D gene: NA
V gene: TRBV20-1
CDR3 protein: CSDRKAGANVLTF
CDR3 DNA: TGCAGTGATAGGAAAGCCGGGGCCAACGTCCTGACTTTC

J gene: TRBJ2-3
clone size: NA
D gene: TRBD1
V gene: TRBV12-3/TRBV12-4
CDR3 protein: CASRPTGADTQYF
CDR3 DNA: TGTGCCAGCAGACCAACAGGGGCAGATACGCAGTATTTT

J gene: TRBJ1-4
clone size: NA
D gene: NA
V gene: TRBV29-1
CDR3 protein: CSVRGGSNEKLFF
CDR3 DNA: TGCAGCGTCCGGGGAGGGAGCAATGAAAAACTGTTTTTT

J gene: TRBJ2-3
clone size: many
D gene: NA
V gene: TRBV20-1
CDR3 protein: CSARVALGIVPDTQYF
CDR3 DNA: TGCAGTGCTAGGGTGGCACTAGGAATAGTACCAGATACGCAGTATTTT

J gene: TRBJ2-7
clone size: few
D gene: NA
V gene: TRBV3-1
CDR3 protein: CASSQVCLRHYEQYF
CDR3 DNA: TGTGCCAGCAGCCAAGTGTGTCTGAGACACTACGAGCAGTACTTC

J gene: TRBJ1-2
clone size: NA
D gene: NA
V gene: TRBV12-3/TRBV12-4
CDR3 protein: CASRRSTVANYGYTF
CDR3 DNA: TGTGCCAGCAGACGCTCGACGGTGGCTAACTATGGCTACACCTTC

J gene: TRBJ1-6
clone size: NA
D gene: TRBD1
V gene: TRBV12-3/TRBV12-4
CDR3 protein: CASTSGTANSPLHF
CDR3 DNA: TGTGCCAGCACGTCGGGGACAGCTAATTCACCCCTCCACTTT

J gene: TRBJ2-5
clone size: many
D gene: NA
V gene: TRBV20-1
CDR3 protein: CSARALTGQWETQYF
CDR3 DNA: TGCAGTGCTAGAGCCCTGACGGGCCAGTGGGAGACCCAGTACTTC

J gene: TRBJ2-4
clone size: NA
D gene: NA
V gene: TRBV6-5
CDR3 protein: CASSYSMNIQYF
CDR3 DNA: TGTGCCAGCAGTTACTCTATGAACATTCAGTACTTC

J gene: TRBJ1-1
clone size: many
D gene: NA
V gene: TRBV6-5
CDR3 protein: CASSYGVGPGDTEAFF
CDR3 DNA: TGTGCCAGCAGTTACGGCGTGGGACCCGGGGACACTGAAGCTTTCTTT

J gene: TRBJ2-3
clone size: few
D gene: NA
V gene: TRBV10-3
CDR3 protein: CAISPTMTDTQYF
CDR3 DNA: TGTGCCATCAGTCCGACTATGACAGATACGCAGTATTTT

J gene: TRBJ2-5
clone size: few
D gene: TRBD1
V gene: TRBV6-5
CDR3 protein: CASSYLDRGQETQYF
CDR3 DNA: TGTGCCAGCAGTTACCTGGACAGGGGCCAAGAGACCCAGTACTTC

J gene: TRBJ1-3
clone size: few
D gene: NA
V gene: TRBV27
CDR3 protein: CASSLFAEGNTIYF
CDR3 DNA: TGTGCCAGCAGTTTATTCGCGGAAGGAAACACCATATATTTT

J gene: TRBJ2-3
clone size: few
D gene: TRBD1
V gene: TRBV7-2
CDR3 protein: CASSRRGQGSGTQYF
CDR3 DNA: TGTGCCAGCAGCCGCCGGGGACAGGGATCGGGTACGCAGTATTTT

J gene: TRBJ2-1
clone size: few
D gene: NA
V gene: TRBV4-1
CDR3 protein: CASSQGARGEQFF
CDR3 DNA: TGCGCCAGCAGCCAGGGGGCTAGGGGTGAGCAGTTCTTC

J gene: TRBJ2-5
clone size: many
D gene: NA
V gene: TRBV5-1
CDR3 protein: CASSLGGYQETQYF
CDR3 DNA: TGCGCCAGCAGCTTGGGGGGGTACCAAGAGACCCAGTACTTC

J gene: TRBJ1-6
clone size: NA
D gene: TRBD1
V gene: TRBV3-1
CDR3 protein: CASSQGGQLRSPLHF
CDR3 DNA: TGTGCCAGCAGCCAAGGGGGACAGTTACGTTCACCCCTCCACTTT

J gene: TRBJ1-2
clone size: many
D gene: TRBD1
V gene: TRBV12-3/TRBV12-4
CDR3 protein: CASTLQQGADGYTF
CDR3 DNA: TGTGCCAGCACCTTACAGCAGGGGGCCGATGGCTACACCTTC

J gene: TRBJ2-7
clone size: NA
D gene: TRBD2
V gene: TRBV2
CDR3 protein: CASSEAGLAGGPNEQYF
CDR3 DNA: TGTGCCAGCAGTGAAGCCGGACTAGCGGGAGGGCCCAACGAGCAGTACTTC

J gene: TRBJ2-5
clone size: many
D gene: NA
V gene: TRBV6-2/TRBV6-3
CDR3 protein: CASSPDFKRTETQYF
CDR3 DNA: TGTGCCAGCAGCCCCGACTTTAAGAGGACAGAGACCCAGTACTTC

J gene: TRBJ2-3
clone size: many
D gene: NA
V gene: TRBV30
CDR3 protein: CAWNRFSSTDTQYF
CDR3 DNA: TGTGCCTGGAACAGATTTTCTAGCACAGATACGCAGTATTTT

J gene: TRBJ2-5
clone size: few
D gene: TRBD2
V gene: TRBV11-2
CDR3 protein: CASSLVVAGSGTQYF
CDR3 DNA: TGTGCCAGCAGCTTAGTAGTAGCGGGGTCGGGGACCCAGTACTTC

J gene: TRBJ1-5
clone size: NA
D gene: NA
V gene: TRBV19
CDR3 protein: CASSISSGRNQPQHF
CDR3 DNA: TGTGCCAGTAGTATCAGTTCAGGGCGCAATCAGCCCCAGCATTTT

J gene: TRBJ2-1
clone size: few
D gene: TRBD2
V gene: TRBV20-1
CDR3 protein: CSAWGLAGGNEQFF
CDR3 DNA: TGCAGTGCTTGGGGACTAGCGGGGGGGAATGAGCAGTTCTTC

J gene: TRBJ1-2
clone size: NA
D gene: NA
V gene: TRBV11-3
CDR3 protein: CASSLGCNYGYTF
CDR3 DNA: TGTGCCAGCAGCTTAGGGTGTAACTATGGCTACACCTTC

J gene: TRBJ2-7
clone size: NA
D gene: TRBD1
V gene: TRBV10-3
CDR3 protein: CAISESGQGLDEQYF
CDR3 DNA: TGTGCCATCAGTGAGTCTGGACAGGGTCTGGACGAGCAGTACTTC